This T cell receptor (beta chain) originates from a study of cytomegalovirus exposure and HLA in healthy donors listed by TCRdb under 2017. For context, the study as a whole: An earlier analysis of several hundred of the donors reported 276 Gb of sequence data and around 120 million unique TCR beta sequences obtained from some 170 million T cells. Approximately 310 gigabases of sequencing data and approximately 85 million unique TCR sequences were included in an early release covering 500 to 750 HLA-typed donors. The genetic ancestry cluster associated with self-reported Caucasian donors included over 65% of the roughly 400 genotyped donors. The study aimed to test whether signatures of past pathogen exposure could be identified by cataloging public T cell receptors. Using immunosequencing, the study profiled T cell repertoires from 666 subjects and related those repertoires to cytomegalovirus serostatus. Besides the first cohort of more than 650 subjects, a separate validation cohort made up of 120 different subjects was used. To predict cytomegalovirus infection status, the study combined high-throughput TCR immunosequencing, statistical association of individual TCRs with disease status, and machine learning. A later analysis re-analyzed previously published TCR beta repertoires from roughly 600 donors and added high-resolution HLA genotyping to study TCR occurrence patterns. Rather than drawing on any new phenotypic data, the later analysis identified candidate immune exposures from TCR beta sequences and the way those sequences occurred across donors. An earlier analysis of approximately 630 of the donors applied high-throughput TCR beta sequencing to assess whether each TCR beta V gene segment acted as functional or pseudogenic. Donor age, sex, ethnicity and CMV serostatus were compiled together with the repertoire data. A later genetic analysis took genome-wide SNP genotypes for about 65% of the 666 donors and used that subset as a discovery cohort. All discovery cohort repertoires had been generated using a single sequencing platform. Both class I and class II loci were covered by HLA typing, at four-digit resolution. Typing coverage varied by locus: roughly 629-640 donors for A, B, C, DRB1 and DQB1; more than 500 for DQA1; about 590 for DPA1; about 450 for DPB1. Because of strong linkage in the cohort, a few DR-DQ haplotypes were treated as single units for association and clustering. Among roughly 400 genotyped donors of the cohort, an average of about 240,000 unique TCR beta nucleotide sequences were sequenced per donor, around 18% of them non-productive. Results the study describes overall, beyond this receptor: The 87-base-pair reads could not distinguish some IMGT-functional V segments, including TRBV6-2 and TRBV6-3, so those segments were excluded. V-gene and J-gene trimming of TCR beta chains was associated with a missense DCLRE1C variant in a later genetic analysis, and the association was replicated in an independent cohort. A further reported finding was that TCR beta sequences accurately predicted the HLA-A and HLA-B alleles for most subjects in the first cohort. The study gave a list of about 170 TCR beta chains associated with cytomegalovirus. The cohort was sequenced for TCR beta chains only, and without alpha or paired-chain data the features that could be detected were limited. A cluster of highly shared sequence variants was judged likely to represent a technical artifact of the sequencing pipeline. In both the original and validation cohorts, the classifier was reported to diagnose cytomegalovirus status with high specificity and sensitivity. A later analysis found that TCR association rates varied across HLA loci, with DRB1 alleles showing the most associated TCRs and HLA-C alleles the fewest. In a later analysis, HLA-associated TCR beta chains showed more clonal expansion and lower generation probabilities than non-associated chains that were equally common. Several of the top co-occurrence clusters appeared to be linked to parvovirus B19, influenza, CMV and Epstein-Barr virus, according to a later analysis. Most CMV-associated TCR beta chains appeared to be HLA-restricted in a later analysis, and the HLA associations seemed to be driven largely by CMV exposure. Strong co-occurrence of HLA alleles, especially DR and DQ, made assigning TCR associations to individual alleles difficult. Linkage disequilibrium might explain the correlated functional status among segregating V segments, but an unknown experimental factor could not be ruled out. Because HLA typing was unavailable for some donors at each locus, only the typed subset was used in association tests. It was suggested by the authors that the approach could potentially be generalized to other disease states and immunological phenotypes. A later genetic analysis reported fewer N-insertions in productive TCRs among donors in an Asian-associated ancestry cluster than the roughly 620-donor mean. An earlier analysis of approximately 600 of the donors showed that most TCR beta V segments appeared in productive rearrangements either about 87% or about 30% of the time, which broadly matched IMGT annotations. Presence/absence analyses assumed roughly uniform sequencing depth across donors, an assumption that may not hold. Specific HLA alleles were associated with 15,000 to 20,000 TCR beta sequences at a false discovery rate of 0.05 in a later analysis. In vitro tests confirmed that a few of the cytomegalovirus-associated TCR beta chains recognize cytomegalovirus antigens. Most TCR sequences were observed very rarely across donors, whereas some public TCRs were present in many individuals. Because counts were too low, seventeen rarely observed V segments, including chromosome 9 orphons, were left out of the earlier analysis of approximately 580 of the donors. The only immune exposure information available for the cohort was CMV serostatus.

A word on this clone: There is no known antigen for this receptor. No qualities accompany the bases; no much larger clone lies one base away.

Germline trimming: 6 bases from V, 3 bases from J; junction bases outside gene matches: 6. CDR1 and CDR2 are drawn from the germline V gene: MNHEY, SVGAGI. The cysteine opens and the phenylalanine closes a CDR3 of 14 amino acids. Only the CDR3 region is kept as DNA, spanning 42 bases read in frame from base 1. The cohort was made up of approximately 700 healthy bone marrow donors. Cohort members were all nominally healthy when sampled, although unrecorded immune exposures were likely present. The donor tested CMV seropositive, placing the donor among the 250 to 350 seropositive members of the cohort. Every donor gave a peripheral blood sample, and the peripheral blood mononuclear cells from that sample were used for TCR beta sequencing. The Qiagen DNeasy Blood Extraction Kit was used to extract genomic DNA from the blood cell samples. The library was prepared using the immunoSEQ multiplex PCR assay. For the multiplex PCR, a mixture combining 60 forward primers for TCR Vbeta segments and 13 reverse primers for TCR Jbeta segments was used. The CDR3 region of rearranged TCR beta genes was amplified from genomic DNA by a multiplex PCR assay. Amplified TCR beta libraries were sequenced as 87-base-pair reads on the Illumina HiSeq System. The source study handled its data this way. Across the 666 repertoires, a later analysis counted approximately 83 million unique TCR beta chains, some 11 million of which were shared by at least two donors. A nearest-neighbor algorithm error-corrected the raw reads and collapsed the reads into unique sequences, merging closely related sequences to remove PCR and sequencing errors. V, D and J gene segments were assigned by aligning CDR3 sequences to IMGT reference sequences. For a sequence to be retained, a match of at least six nucleotides was required to both a V gene segment and a J gene segment. Rearrangements were called productive when the CDR3 lacked stop codons and stayed in frame with V and J; all others were non-productive. CDR3 was defined according to IMGT convention as the region running from the second conserved V-encoded cysteine to the conserved J-encoded phenylalanine. The earlier analysis of a few hundred of the donors excluded sequences that lacked an unambiguous match to a single V gene segment. In an earlier analysis of several hundred of the donors, a V segment was called functional when productive rearrangements were above 56.7%, and segregating when the standard deviation between donors exceeded 5%. A statistical classification framework was developed to diagnose cytomegalovirus status using the catalog of TCR beta chain sequences. In a later analysis, V and J genes were assigned by comparing TCR nucleotide sequences against IMGT/GENE-DB human TR gene sequences. The TCRdist pipeline was used in a later analysis to assign CDR3 sequences and most-parsimonious VDJ recombination scenarios. In a later analysis, every TCR beta chain was defined by the combination of its CDR3 amino acid sequence and its V-gene family, and reads without a unique V-gene family were dropped. A later analysis removed 600 or so highly shared, low-generation-probability nucleotide sequences to deal with suspected cross-contamination and a sequencing artifact. In a later analysis, a clonal expansion index for each public chain was calculated from normalized within-repertoire ranks of inferred template counts. A later analysis computed generation probabilities with a VDJ recombination model fitted to out-of-frame rearrangements, and checked the results against IGoR. A later analysis scored TCR-TCR, TCR-HLA and TCR-CMV co-occurrence with hypergeometric tests, applying a repertoire-size bias correction to TCR pairs. In a later analysis, false discovery rates were estimated by permuting HLA or CMV assignments 20 times. In a later analysis, co-occurring TCRs were grouped with DBSCAN, and TCRdist sequence similarity was added when clustering was performed within HLA-allele-positive subsets. For co-occurrence clustering, repertoires with fewer than 30,000 or more than 120,000 public chains were excluded, along with roughly 5 repertoires with anomalous nucleotide sharing. TCRdb provides this immuneACCESS table in a form limited to in-frame rearrangements. Some clones are lacking; in checked studies, under half of them reflect an unresolved V gene, and why the rest are absent is not known. V and J calls and clone size are copied from that table; D and trimming were computed from the DNA. The sample contains approximately 160,000 clones, 60% to 85% of them found a single time. The ten biggest clones cover 7.4% of the sample.

This chain joins TRBV6-5 to TRBJ1-1, and 8 bases in between align with TRBD1. The receptor's source is a male donor in good health and CMV-seropositive. The sample comprised PBMCs. At the DNA level, the sequence is TGTGCCAGCAGCCCACAGGGGGACCACACTGAAGCTTTCTTT. Protein translation: CASSPQGDHTEAFF.